A selection of T cell receptor beta chains follows, all from one sample in a study of T cells in Graves' hyperthyroidism and ophthalmopathy. MiXCR, applied by TCRdb to the multiplex PCR reads, yields one record per CDR3 protein. In the table there are a few hundred thousand distinct CDR3 sequences, roughly 13% of which are singletons. The sample comprised blood. These receptor sequences come from a middle-aged woman with Graves' ophthalmopathy. CDR3s include the opening cysteine and the closing phenylalanine or tryptophan. The order of the fields is D gene, J gene, V gene, clone size, CDR3 DNA, CDR3 protein. A D gene is named only where the DNA matches it firmly. Size is omitted from some rows. Given values are once, few, many or a class for expanded clones.

-,TRBJ1-5,TRBV12-3/TRBV12-4,many,TGTGCCAGCAGAGAAACAGGGTATGGAAATCAGCCCCAGCATTTT,CASRETGYGNQPQHF
TRBD2,TRBJ2-1,TRBV12-3/TRBV12-4,many,TGTGCCAGCAGTGCGGGGGTGGGGAATGAGCAGTTCTTC,CASSAGVGNEQFF
-,TRBJ1-5,TRBV5-1,-,TGCGCCAGCAGCTTGGATAGCAATCGGCCCCAGCATTTT,CASSLDSNRPQHF
TRBD1,TRBJ1-2,TRBV19,many,TGTGCCAGTAGTACGCTCGCGACAGGGGTTGGTGGCTACACCTTC,CASSTLATGVGGYTF
-,TRBJ2-1,TRBV20-1,many,TGCAGTGCTTTATTGGGTCAATACAATGAGCAGTTCTTC,CSALLGQYNEQFF
-,TRBJ2-1,TRBV7-9,many,TGTGCCAGCAGCTTAGGTGGTCGGATTAATGAGCAGTTCTTC,CASSLGGRINEQFF
-,TRBJ1-5,TRBV19,few,TGTGCCAGTAGTATTCTATCGGAAGCCAATCAGCCCCAGCATTTT,CASSILSEANQPQHF
-,TRBJ2-1,TRBV6-1,few,TGTGCCAGCAGGCCGGGGCCTTTAAATATCAATGAGCAGTTCTTC,CASRPGPLNINEQFF
-,TRBJ1-2,TRBV7-9,-,TGTGCCAGCAGCCCGCTCCGGAGGGGCCTCTATGGCTACACCTTC,CASSPLRRGLYGYTF
-,TRBJ2-7,TRBV3-1,-,TGTGCCAGCAGCCAAGGTTCACACGAGCAGTACTTC,CASSQGSHEQYF
-,TRBJ2-5,TRBV2,many,TGTGCCAGCAGTGAAGCGCGGACCCAGTACTTC,CASSEARTQYF
TRBD2,TRBJ2-2,TRBV5-1,few,TGCGCCAGCAGCTTGGGTCTAGCGGTTAACACCGGGGAGCTGTTTTTT,CASSLGLAVNTGELFF
TRBD1,TRBJ1-4,TRBV20-1,many,TGCAGTGCTAGAGATGTTTTCACGAGGGGGCGCGGGGAAAAACTGTTTTTT,CSARDVFTRGRGEKLFF
-,TRBJ2-6,TRBV28,many,TGTGCCAGCAGAGCGACAGGATTCTCTGGGGCCAACGTCCTGACTTTC,CASRATGFSGANVLTF
-,TRBJ2-7,TRBV20-1,many,TGCAGTGGGGTAGCGGACCTCTACGAGCAGTACTTC,CSGVADLYEQYF
-,TRBJ1-4,TRBV18,few,TGTGCCAGCTCACCACTTTCCCCAGGGACTAATGAAAAACTGTTTTTT,CASSPLSPGTNEKLFF
-,TRBJ1-4,TRBV5-5,-,TGTGCCAGCAGCTTGGGGGGACATGCAACTAATGAAAAACTGTTTTTT,CASSLGGHATNEKLFF
-,TRBJ2-6,TRBV12-3/TRBV12-4,-,TGTGCCAGCACCCTCTCCCCCGGGGGCTCTGGGGCCAACGTCCTGACTTTC,CASTLSPGGSGANVLTF
-,TRBJ2-2,TRBV6-2/TRBV6-3,many,TGTGCCAGCAGTTACACGGTAACCGGGGAGCTGTTTTTT,CASSYTVTGELFF
TRBD1,TRBJ1-2,TRBV5-1,few,TGCGCCAGCAGCTCGTGGACAGGGACCAACTATGGCTACACCTTC,CASSSWTGTNYGYTF
TRBD2,TRBJ2-7,TRBV6-2/TRBV6-3,many,TGTGCCAGCGCCCAAGCGGGAGAGTACCACGAGCAGTACTTC,CASAQAGEYHEQYF
-,TRBJ1-2,TRBV5-6,few,TGTGCCAGCAGCCCGTCGCGGGTAGGTGGCTACACCTTC,CASSPSRVGGYTF